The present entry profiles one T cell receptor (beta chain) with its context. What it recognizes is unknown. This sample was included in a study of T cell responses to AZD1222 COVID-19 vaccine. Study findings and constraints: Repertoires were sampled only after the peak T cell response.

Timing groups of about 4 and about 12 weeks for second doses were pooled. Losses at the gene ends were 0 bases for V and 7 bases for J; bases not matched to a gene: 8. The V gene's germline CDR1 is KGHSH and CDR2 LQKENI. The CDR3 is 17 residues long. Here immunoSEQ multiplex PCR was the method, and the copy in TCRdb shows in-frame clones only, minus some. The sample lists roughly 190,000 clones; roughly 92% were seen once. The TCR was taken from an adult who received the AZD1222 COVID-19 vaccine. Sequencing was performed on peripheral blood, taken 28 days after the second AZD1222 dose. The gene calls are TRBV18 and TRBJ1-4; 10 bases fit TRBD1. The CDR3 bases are TGTGCCAGCTCACCACCGCTCGGGACAGGGGAGGGTGAAAAACTGTTTTTT. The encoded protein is CASSPPLGTGEGEKLFF.